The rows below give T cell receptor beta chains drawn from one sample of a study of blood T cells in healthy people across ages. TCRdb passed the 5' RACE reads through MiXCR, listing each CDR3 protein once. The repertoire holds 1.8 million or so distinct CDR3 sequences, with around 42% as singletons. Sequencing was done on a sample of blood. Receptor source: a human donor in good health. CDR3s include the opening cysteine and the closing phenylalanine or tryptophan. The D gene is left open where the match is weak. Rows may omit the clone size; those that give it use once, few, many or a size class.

CSATLGLAGELGDTQYF | TGCAGTGCTACGTTGGGACTAGCGGGGGAGTTGGGGGATACGCAGTATTTT | TRBJ2-3 | 17 | TRBV20-1 | NA | TRBD2
CASSRRGDRAYEQYF | TGTGCCAGCAGCCGTCGTGGTGACAGGGCCTACGAGCAGTACTTC | TRBJ2-7 | 15 | TRBV7-8 | few | TRBD1
CASSVVGAANTGELFF | TGTGCCAGCAGCGTAGTAGGGGCCGCGAACACCGGGGAGCTGTTTTTT | TRBJ2-2 | 16 | TRBV9 | NA | NA
CATSSGGSNEQFF | TGTGCCACCTCTAGCGGGGGGAGCAATGAGCAGTTCTTC | TRBJ2-1 | 13 | TRBV9 | NA | TRBD2
CASSFPGTGFWEQYF | TGTGCCAGCAGTTTCCCCGGGACAGGGTTTTGGGAGCAGTACTTC | TRBJ2-7 | 15 | TRBV12-3/TRBV12-4 | NA | TRBD1
CATGSGSWTDTQYF | TGTGCCACCGGATCCGGCAGCTGGACAGATACGCAGTATTTT | TRBJ2-3 | 14 | TRBV6-2/TRBV6-3 | many | NA
CASSLLSGGSNEQFF | TGCGCCAGCAGCTTATTGTCAGGGGGCTCCAATGAGCAGTTCTTC | TRBJ2-1 | 15 | TRBV5-1 | NA | TRBD1
CSVDQRSGNTIYF | TGCAGCGTTGATCAGCGCTCTGGAAACACCATATATTTT | TRBJ1-3 | 13 | TRBV29-1 | few | NA
CSVKSGGRIEQFF | TGCAGCGTTAAAAGCGGGGGGAGGATTGAGCAGTTCTTC | TRBJ2-1 | 13 | TRBV29-1 | few | TRBD2
CASIRDRGLHGYTF | TGCGCCAGCATCCGGGACAGGGGTTTGCATGGCTACACCTTC | TRBJ1-2 | 14 | TRBV6-5 | few | TRBD1
CASSQGDLSEKLFF | TGTGCCAGCAGCCAAGGGGATTTGAGTGAAAAACTGTTTTTT | TRBJ1-4 | 14 | TRBV4-2 | few | NA
CAGSLFARGSNQPQHF | TGTGCAGGCAGCTTATTCGCCAGGGGGAGCAATCAGCCCCAGCATTTT | TRBJ1-5 | 16 | TRBV7-2 | once | TRBD1
CASSPENYGYTF | TGCGCCAGCAGTCCGGAAAACTATGGCTACACCTTC | TRBJ1-2 | 12 | TRBV5-1 | NA | NA
CASSQGGRGVNTEAFF | TGTGCCAGCAGCCAAGGGGGTCGGGGCGTTAACACTGAAGCTTTCTTT | TRBJ1-1 | 16 | TRBV4-2 | few | NA
CASSQDGRAREQYF | TGCGCCAGCAGCCAAGATGGAAGGGCCCGGGAGCAGTACTTC | TRBJ2-7 | 14 | TRBV4-3 | once | NA
CAITQGYANYGYTF | TGTGCCATCACACAGGGGTATGCGAACTATGGCTACACCTTC | TRBJ1-2 | 14 | TRBV10-3 | few | TRBD1
CASGSGTQPQHF | TGTGCCAGCGGTTCAGGGACTCAGCCCCAGCATTTT | TRBJ1-5 | 12 | TRBV28 | few | NA
CASSQGSLRGLYNEQFF | TGTGCCAGCAGCCAAGGGAGTTTGAGAGGGCTTTACAATGAGCAGTTCTTC | TRBJ2-1 | 17 | TRBV14 | once | NA
CASSSHMPGAGEQYF | TGTGCCAGCAGTTCGCATATGCCGGGGGCGGGCGAGCAGTACTTC | TRBJ2-7 | 15 | TRBV27 | once | NA
CASSDRWGGYGYTF | TGTGCCAGCAGCGACCGATGGGGGGGTTATGGCTACACCTTC | TRBJ1-2 | 14 | TRBV9 | few | NA
CASSLRLAGGRHSYNEQFF | TGTGCCAGCAGCCTGCGACTAGCGGGGGGCCGACACTCCTACAATGAGCAGTTCTTC | TRBJ2-1 | 19 | TRBV28 | NA | TRBD2
CATMKVLGNQPQHF | TGTGCCACCATGAAGGTATTAGGCAATCAGCCCCAGCATTTT | TRBJ1-5 | 14 | TRBV28 | few | NA
CSARTPGDHYEQYF | TGCAGTGCTAGGACCCCGGGGGATCACTACGAGCAGTACTTC | TRBJ2-7 | 14 | TRBV20-1 | NA | NA
CSASTTAYSGNTIYF | TGCAGTGCTTCGACGACAGCGTACTCTGGAAACACCATATATTTT | TRBJ1-3 | 15 | TRBV20-1 | few | NA
CASTTSGGARDTQYF | TGTGCCAGCACTACGAGTGGGGGGGCCCGAGATACGCAGTATTTT | TRBJ2-3 | 15 | TRBV6-5 | few | NA
CSVEEGDGTDTQYF | TGCAGCGTTGAAGAAGGGGACGGCACAGATACGCAGTATTTT | TRBJ2-3 | 14 | TRBV29-1 | few | NA
CASRYPWGEQYF | TGTGCCAGCAGGTACCCATGGGGCGAGCAGTACTTC | TRBJ2-7 | 12 | TRBV27 | many | NA
CSAQDRGETQYF | TGCAGCGCCCAGGACAGGGGTGAGACCCAGTACTTC | TRBJ2-5 | 12 | TRBV29-1 | many | TRBD1
CASSQGSIQYF | TGCGCCAGCAGCCAAGGGTCCATTCAGTACTTC | TRBJ2-4 | 11 | TRBV4-3 | NA | NA
CASRPGLASGDEQFF | TGTGCCAGCAGACCCGGACTAGCTTCGGGGGATGAGCAGTTCTTC | TRBJ2-1 | 15 | TRBV6-5 | few | TRBD2
CSARVQLAANNEQYF | TGCAGTGCTAGAGTCCAGCTAGCGGCGAACAATGAGCAGTACTTC | TRBJ2-7 | 15 | TRBV20-1 | NA | TRBD2
CASSYEGWTYGYTF | TGTGCCAGCAGTTACGAGGGGTGGACCTATGGCTACACCTTC | TRBJ1-2 | 14 | TRBV6-6 | NA | NA
CASGRTGYTDTQYF | TGTGCCAGCGGACGGACAGGGTACACAGATACGCAGTATTTT | TRBJ2-3 | 14 | TRBV7-2 | NA | TRBD1
CSATGTGTTNEKLFF | TGCAGTGCAACCGGGACAGGGACCACTAATGAAAAACTGTTTTTT | TRBJ1-4 | 15 | TRBV20-1 | NA | TRBD1
CASSPASTGRGSYNEQFF | TGTGCCAGCAGCCCAGCCTCGACAGGGCGGGGCTCCTACAATGAGCAGTTCTTC | TRBJ2-1 | 18 | TRBV7-2 | NA | NA
CASSYSGQTVNYGYTF | TGTGCCAGCAGTTACTCAGGACAGACGGTAAACTATGGCTACACCTTC | TRBJ1-2 | 16 | TRBV6-2/TRBV6-3 | once | NA
CASSQGIRGQSNYGYTF | TGCGCCAGCAGCCAAGGGATCCGAGGACAATCTAACTATGGCTACACCTTC | TRBJ1-2 | 17 | TRBV4-1 | NA | NA
CATSRDVMTYEQYF | TGTGCCACCAGCAGAGATGTAATGACCTACGAGCAGTACTTC | TRBJ2-7 | 14 | TRBV15 | few | NA
CASSLDRRGNEQFF | TGTGCCAGCAGCTTAGACCGTAGGGGAAATGAGCAGTTCTTC | TRBJ2-1 | 14 | TRBV11-1 | few | NA
CASSSIRGAIYEQYF | TGTGCCAGCAGTTCGATCAGGGGGGCAATCTACGAGCAGTACTTC | TRBJ2-7 | 15 | TRBV28 | NA | NA
CAISASDRVTYNEQFF | TGTGCCATCAGTGCCTCGGACAGGGTCACTTACAATGAGCAGTTCTTC | TRBJ2-1 | 16 | TRBV10-3 | few | TRBD1
CATSPSRGGRTNEQFF | TGTGCCACCAGCCCCAGTCGGGGCGGGAGGACCAATGAGCAGTTCTTC | TRBJ2-1 | 16 | TRBV24-1 | NA | TRBD2
CASSFRAEGTDTQYF | TGTGCCAGCAGTTTCAGGGCTGAGGGCACAGATACGCAGTATTTT | TRBJ2-3 | 15 | TRBV6-5 | few | NA
CASSQPRASSYEQFF | TGTGCCAGCAGCCAACCGCGAGCCTCCTCCTACGAGCAGTTCTTC | TRBJ2-1 | 15 | TRBV3-1 | NA | NA
CASSYGLYGYTF | TGTGCCAGCAGTTACGGATTATATGGCTACACCTTC | TRBJ1-2 | 12 | TRBV6-2/TRBV6-3 | NA | NA
CATRGYADTQYF | TGTGCCACTAGGGGCTACGCAGATACGCAGTATTTT | TRBJ2-3 | 12 | TRBV15 | few | NA
CSAERDSDYGYTF | TGCAGCGCCGAACGGGACAGTGATTATGGCTACACCTTC | TRBJ1-2 | 13 | TRBV29-1 | few | TRBD1
CASSYGGENYEQYF | TGTGCCAGCAGTTACGGGGGCGAGAACTACGAGCAGTACTTC | TRBJ2-7 | 14 | TRBV6-5 | NA | NA
CASSSRTGNGYTF | TGTGCCAGCAGCTCACGGACAGGGAATGGCTACACCTTC | TRBJ1-2 | 13 | TRBV2 | NA | TRBD1
CASSQLGTGNSPLHF | TGCGCCAGCAGCCAATTGGGGACAGGGAATTCACCCCTCCACTTT | TRBJ1-6 | 15 | TRBV4-3 | NA | TRBD1
CASTIMDRGVYEQYF | TGTGCCAGCACCATTATGGACAGGGGTGTGTACGAGCAGTACTTC | TRBJ2-7 | 15 | TRBV6-1 | NA | TRBD1
CASSAGGGTLRGEQYF | TGTGCCAGCAGTGCTGGAGGGGGCACCCTAAGGGGCGAGCAGTACTTC | TRBJ2-7 | 16 | TRBV7-9 | NA | NA
CASSSSGHGGDGYTF | TGCGCCAGCAGCAGCTCAGGGCACGGAGGCGATGGCTACACCTTC | TRBJ1-2 | 15 | TRBV4-1 | NA | NA
CATSGRDRAIQETQYF | TGTGCCACCTCTGGTAGGGACAGGGCCATCCAAGAGACCCAGTACTTC | TRBJ2-5 | 16 | TRBV12-3/TRBV12-4 | NA | TRBD1